Following are 24 T cell receptor beta chains from one sample sequenced in a study of T cells in Graves' hyperthyroidism and ophthalmopathy. RNA transcripts served as the template for amplifying TCR beta CDR3 regions. Primed by the HTBI set, a first-round RT-PCR was run on the TCR CDR3. TCRdb reprocessed the multiplex PCR reads with MiXCR, giving one entry per CDR3 protein. This table holds hundreds of thousands of distinct CDR3 sequences, about a fifth found once. The sequenced sample was blood. These receptor sequences come from a woman aged 18-35 years with Graves' hyperthyroidism.

The chain joins TRBV6-1 to TRBJ2-7, with D possibly being TRBD1 or TRBD2 (5 bases each). V was pared by 4 bases and J by 2 bases, with 15 bases between. Germline V CDR1 and CDR2: MNHNS, SASEGT. The CDR3 totals 15 residues. The CDR3 DNA reads TGTGCCAGCAGTGGCCACGGGACCCAAACCTACGAGCAGTACTTC. This codes for CASSGHGTQTYEQYF.

The rearrangement links TRBV7-2 to TRBJ1-6; TRBD1 is a possible D gene (5 bases). Trimming cost V 10 bases and J 3 bases, with 16 bases left between them. Germline values: CDR1 SGHTA, CDR2 FQGNSA. CDR3 length: 15 amino acids. The DNA of the CDR3 is TGTGCCACCACTTCTAGTCAGGGCTATAATTCACCCCTCCACTTT. Protein product: CATTSSQGYNSPLHF.

This clonotype appeared many times. The CDR3 DNA sequence: TGTGCCAGCAGTGAAATCAGGGGCCACGAGCAGTACTTC. Its protein is CASSEIRGHEQYF. The chain combines TRBV6-1 with TRBJ2-7, with D possibly matching TRBD1 (6 bases). Trimming took 2 bases from V and 5 from J, leaving 10 bases between them. CDR1 MNHNS and CDR2 SASEGT come from the germline V gene. The CDR3 consists of 13 residues.

This clonotype was detected many times. V is TRBV12-3 or TRBV12-4 and J is TRBJ2-7; perhaps D is TRBD1 or TRBD2 (5 bases each). V was trimmed by 6 bases and J by 4 bases, leaving 16 bases between them. There are 14 residues in the CDR3. The CDR3 loop is CASSPGRGLYEQYF. The CDR3 nucleotides read TGTGCCAGCAGCCCGGGACGGGGTCTGTACGAGCAGTACTTC.

In its sample, this clonotype was seen many times. The chain links TRBV6-1 to TRBJ2-2; D unclear. Germline lookup yields CDR1 MNHNS and CDR2 SASEGT. V dropped 1 base and J dropped 0 bases, with 9 bases sitting between them. The length of the CDR3 is 16 residues. The CDR3 DNA follows: TGTGCCAGCAGTGAAGTCTTCGCAGCGAACACCGGGGAGCTGTTTTTT. It encodes CASSEVFAANTGELFF.

This clonotype has ten or more counts. The chain is built from TRBV9 and TRBJ2-2; the D gene could be TRBD1 or TRBD2 (6 bases each). The CDR3 runs to 15 residues. V lost 0 bases, J lost 4 bases, and 10 bases lay in between. Germline-derived CDR1 and CDR2 are SGDLS and YYNGEE. The CDR3 protein is CASSVAWGATGELFF. The CDR3 DNA reads TGTGCCAGCAGCGTAGCTTGGGGGGCCACCGGGGAGCTGTTTTTT.

This clonotype was seen repeatedly, ten times or more. The genes are TRBV2 and TRBJ1-2, with D possibly TRBD1 on 6 matching bases. Trimming stripped 0 bases from V and 5 bases from J, with 13 bases between. Germline-derived CDR1 and CDR2 are SNHLY and FYNNEI. This CDR3 region has 15 residues. The CDR3 region is CASSEAGTGMYGYTF. DNA of the CDR3: TGTGCCAGCAGTGAAGCAGGAACAGGGATGTATGGCTACACCTTC.

Details on this clonotype: Possible read error: a much larger clone is one base away. This chain connects TRBV12-3 or TRBV12-4 to TRBJ1-5; maybe TRBD1 (6 bases). The V end was cut by 5 bases, the J end by 6 bases, with 17 bases between. This CDR3 comprises 15 residues. CDR3 bases: TGTGCCAGCAGTCCTTCCGGGACATGGTCTCAGCCCCAGCATTTT. It codes for CASSPSGTWSQPQHF.

This clonotype was detected many times. The genes are TRBV11-3 and TRBJ1-5; 11 nucleotides line up with TRBD1. J was trimmed by 6 bases and V by 1 base; bases with no gene match: 2. This CDR3 comprises 15 residues. Germline V gene sequence: CDR1 SGHNT, CDR2 YENEEA. The CDR3 spells CASSLGDRGGQPQHF. The CDR3 nucleotides are TGTGCCAGCAGCTTAGGGGACAGGGGGGGTCAGCCCCAGCATTTT.

This clonotype was recorded many times. The V call is TRBV18, the J call TRBJ2-5; D is perhaps TRBD1 (6 bases). The CDR3 is 13 amino acids. V was pared by 8 bases and J by 2 bases, with 12 bases between. CDR1 is KGHSH, CDR2 LQKENI, per germline. The CDR3 spells CASSPQGQETQYF. The CDR3 DNA is TGTGCCAGCAGCCCCCAGGGGCAAGAGACCCAGTACTTC.

The J gene is TRBJ1-2, the V gene TRBV20-1; TRBD1 might be the D (6 bases). CDR3 length: 11 amino acids. CDR1 is DFQATT, CDR2 SNEGSKA, per germline (reference sequence). V was clipped by 6 bases and J by 7 bases, with 12 bases between them. This CDR3 reads CSADPGVGYTF. In nucleotides, the CDR3 is TGCAGTGCGGACCCAGGGGTTGGCTACACCTTC.

This clonotype was seen many times. V and J are TRBV13 and TRBJ1-6, with a tentative D call TRBD1 (6 bases). Germline V gene sequence: CDR1 PRHDT, CDR2 FYEKMQ (reference sequence). V was cut by 7 bases and J by 5 bases, with 36 bases left in between. This CDR3 contains 22 residues. This CDR3 reads CASTYYGWFWDTRINHNSPLHF. Here the CDR3 DNA reads TGTGCCAGCACTTATTATGGATGGTTTTGGGACACAAGAATAAACCATAATTCACCCCTCCACTTT.

The gene calls are TRBV12-3 or TRBV12-4 and TRBJ1-1, with 8 bases matching TRBD1. The trim removed 4 bases at V and 5 bases at J, leaving 6 bases unmatched. The CDR3 extends over 14 amino acids. The CDR3 sequence: CASSSPWTGTEAFF. The CDR3 DNA sequence: TGTGCCAGCAGTTCACCTTGGACAGGGACTGAAGCTTTCTTT.

The sample holds many counts of this clonotype. V usage is TRBV5-1 and J usage is TRBJ1-2, with D tentatively TRBD1 (5 bases). The CDR3 is made up of 14 amino acids. Trimming cost V 0 bases and J 8 bases, with 14 bases left between them. Germline CDR1 is SGHRS and CDR2 is YFSETQ. The CDR3: CASSLGEGQRGYTF. The CDR3 DNA is TGCGCCAGCAGCTTGGGAGAAGGACAAAGAGGCTACACCTTC.

This chain connects TRBV12-3 or TRBV12-4 to TRBJ1-5; D gene unclear. V shed 7 bases and J shed 3 bases, with 10 bases lying between them. The CDR3 totals 13 residues. This chain's CDR3 is CASTRQANQPQHF. The DNA for the CDR3 is TGTGCCAGCACCAGACAAGCCAATCAGCCCCAGCATTTT.

This chain connects TRBV12-3 or TRBV12-4 to TRBJ1-1; 7 bases map to TRBD1. CDR3 size: 16 residues. Trimming cost V 3 bases and J 0 bases; bases outside gene matches: 7. DNA of the CDR3: TGTGCCAGCAGTTTGACAGGGAGGGGAATGAACACTGAAGCTTTCTTT. The encoded protein is CASSLTGRGMNTEAFF.

Ten or more counts support this clonotype. The chain combines TRBV6-5 with TRBJ2-3, with D perhaps TRBD1 or TRBD2 (6 bases each). The CDR3 contains 14 residues. The germline gives CDR1 MNHEY, CDR2 SVGAGI. V dropped 4 bases and J dropped 5 bases, with 13 bases sitting between them. CDR3 protein: CASSWGAAVDTQYF. The CDR3 region has the DNA TGTGCCAGCAGTTGGGGGGCAGCGGTAGATACGCAGTATTTT.

The chain couples TRBV11-2 to TRBJ2-7, with 10 bases lining up with TRBD1. This CDR3 is built from 15 residues. Per germline, CDR1 SGHAT and CDR2 FQNNGV. V gave up 4 bases and J gave up 3 bases; unmatched junction bases: 6. Here the CDR3 reads CASSSPGQGIYEQYF. DNA for the CDR3: TGTGCCAGCAGCTCTCCGGGACAGGGGATCTACGAGCAGTACTTC. Full variable domain (outside the CDR3, taken from reference TRBV11-2 and TRBJ2-7): EAGVAQSPRYKIIEKRQSVAFWCNPISGHATLYWYQQILGQGPKLLIQFQNNGVVDDSQLPKDRFSAERLKGVDSTLKIQPAKLEDSAVYLCASSSPGQGIYEQYFGPGTRLTVT.

V gene TRBV2 combines with J gene TRBJ2-5; D may be TRBD1 or TRBD2 (6 bases each). V was pared by 1 base and J by 5 bases, with 14 bases between. From germline, CDR1 is SNHLY and CDR2 FYNNEI. This CDR3 comprises 15 residues. CDR3 nucleotides: TGTGCCAGCAGTGAAGAGTCGGGGGCGGGGGAGACCCAGTACTTC. Translation gives CASSEESGAGETQYF. Together with reference TRBV2 and TRBJ2-5, the CDR3 gives the full variable domain: EPEVTQTPSHQVTQMGQEVILRCVPISNHLYFYWYRQILGQKVEFLVSFYNNEISEKSEIFDDQFSVERPDGSNFTLKIRSTKLEDSAMYFCASSEESGAGETQYFGPGTRLLVL.

In its sample, this clonotype was seen many times. The rearrangement links TRBV5-6 to TRBJ1-1, with D unclear. Trimming cost V 2 bases and J 6 bases, with 11 bases left between them. Germline V gene lookup returns CDR1 SGHDT and CDR2 YYEEEE. The CDR3 runs 13 residues. CDR3 sequence (DNA): TGTGCCAGCAGCTTTGGGAACCGGGCTGAAGCTTTCTTT. Translating it yields CASSFGNRAEAFF.

This clonotype was seen repeatedly, ten times or more. The chain uses TRBV29-1 and TRBJ1-1, with D perhaps TRBD1 (6 bases). The CDR3 is made up of 15 amino acids. Trimming shortened V by 6 bases and J by 0 bases, and 17 bases separated the two germline ends. Germline lookup yields CDR1 SQVTM and CDR2 ANQGSEA. CDR3 nucleotides: TGCAGCGTCGGGGGCCTGGGGGGCCTGAACACTGAAGCTTTCTTT. Amino acid sequence: CSVGGLGGLNTEAFF.

Many counts were recorded for this clonotype. The chain has TRBV6-1 and TRBJ1-1; D might be TRBD1 (5 bases). The germline V gene encodes CDR1 MNHNS and CDR2 SASEGT. This CDR3 has 12 residues. The V gene lost 7 bases and the J gene lost 4 bases, with 10 bases spanning the gap. CDR3 loop: CASTNGGTEAFF. DNA of the CDR3: TGTGCCAGCACCAATGGGGGCACTGAAGCTTTCTTT.

The CDR3 DNA reads TGTGCCAGCTCACCCAAGATCGTGGTCGGCTATGGCTACACCTTC. Residues: CASSPKIVVGYGYTF. V gene TRBV18 combines with J gene TRBJ1-2; D gene unclear. Germline assignment: CDR1 KGHSH and CDR2 LQKENI. The ends were cut back, 3 bases at V and 4 bases at J, with 15 bases in the middle. CDR3 length: 15 amino acids.

The chain is built from TRBV3-1 and TRBJ1-1; D is uncertain. This CDR3 spans 14 amino acids. Germline V lookup: CDR1 LGHDT, CDR2 YNNKEL (reference sequence). V lost 4 bases, J lost 2 bases, and 11 bases lay in between. For the CDR3, the DNA is TGTGCCAGCAGCCGGGCCAATTCAAACACTGAAGCTTTCTTT. It encodes CASSRANSNTEAFF.